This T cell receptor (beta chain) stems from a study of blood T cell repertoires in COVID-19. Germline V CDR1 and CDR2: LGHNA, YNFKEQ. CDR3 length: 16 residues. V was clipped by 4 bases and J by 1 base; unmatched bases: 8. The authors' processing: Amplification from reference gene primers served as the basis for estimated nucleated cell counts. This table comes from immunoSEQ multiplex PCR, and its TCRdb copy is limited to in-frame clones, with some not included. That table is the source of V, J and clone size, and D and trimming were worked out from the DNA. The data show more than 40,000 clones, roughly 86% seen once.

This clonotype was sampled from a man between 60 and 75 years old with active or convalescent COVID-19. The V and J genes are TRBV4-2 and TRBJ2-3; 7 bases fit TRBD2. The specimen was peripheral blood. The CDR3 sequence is CASSPGSGEGTDTQYF. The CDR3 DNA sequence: TGTGCCAGCAGCCCCGGCAGCGGGGAAGGCACAGATACGCAGTATTTT.